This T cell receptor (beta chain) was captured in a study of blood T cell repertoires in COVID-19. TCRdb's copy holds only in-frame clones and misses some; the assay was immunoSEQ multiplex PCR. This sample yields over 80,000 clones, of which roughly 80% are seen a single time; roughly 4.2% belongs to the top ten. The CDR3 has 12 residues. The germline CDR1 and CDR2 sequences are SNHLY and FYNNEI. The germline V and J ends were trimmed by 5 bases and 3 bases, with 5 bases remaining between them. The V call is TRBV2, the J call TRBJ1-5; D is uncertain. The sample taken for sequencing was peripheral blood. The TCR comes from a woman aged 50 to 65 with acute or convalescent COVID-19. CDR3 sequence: CASSPVNQPQHF. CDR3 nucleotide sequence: TGTGCCAGCAGTCCCGTCAATCAGCCCCAGCATTTT.